This TCR beta chain was captured in a study of OX40 agonist ivuxolimab in advanced cancers. The overall study: Three patients had partial responses: one hepatocellular carcinoma, two cutaneous melanoma.

Assay: immunoSEQ multiplex PCR; the TCRdb copy retains only in-frame clones and omits some. In the table there are roughly 70,000 clones, about four fifths of which are singletons. This clone was seen more than once but under ten times. Per germline, CDR1 ENHRY and CDR2 SYGVKD. The CDR3 has 15 amino acids. The V gene lost 3 bases and the J gene lost 3 bases, with 14 bases spanning the gap. The sequence was obtained from an adult with an advanced solid tumor such as melanoma, head and neck, liver or kidney cancer. This rearrangement joins TRBV10-3 to TRBJ1-1; D perhaps matches TRBD1 (6 bases). Sequencing used CD4+ or CD8+ T cells sorted from blood, obtained in a trial of the OX40 agonist ivuxolimab. CDR3: CAISELPGVDTEAFF. Written as DNA, the CDR3 is TGTGCCATCAGTGAACTCCCAGGGGTTGACACTGAAGCTTTCTTT.